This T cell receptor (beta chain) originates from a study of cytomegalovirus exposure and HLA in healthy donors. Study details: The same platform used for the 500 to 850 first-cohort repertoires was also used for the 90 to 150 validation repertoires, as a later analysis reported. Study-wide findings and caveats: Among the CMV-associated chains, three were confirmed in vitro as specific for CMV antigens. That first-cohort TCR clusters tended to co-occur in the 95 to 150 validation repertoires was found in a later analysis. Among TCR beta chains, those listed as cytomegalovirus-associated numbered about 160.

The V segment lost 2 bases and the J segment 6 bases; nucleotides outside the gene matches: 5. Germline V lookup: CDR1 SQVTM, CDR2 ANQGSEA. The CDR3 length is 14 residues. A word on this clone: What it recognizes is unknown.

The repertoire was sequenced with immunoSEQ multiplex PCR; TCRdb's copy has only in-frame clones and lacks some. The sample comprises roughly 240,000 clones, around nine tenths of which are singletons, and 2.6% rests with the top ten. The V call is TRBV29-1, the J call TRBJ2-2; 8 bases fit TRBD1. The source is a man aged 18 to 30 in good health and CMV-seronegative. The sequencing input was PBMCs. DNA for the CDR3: TGCAGCGTTGAAAGGGACAGGACACCCGGGGAGCTGTTTTTT. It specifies CSVERDRTPGELFF.